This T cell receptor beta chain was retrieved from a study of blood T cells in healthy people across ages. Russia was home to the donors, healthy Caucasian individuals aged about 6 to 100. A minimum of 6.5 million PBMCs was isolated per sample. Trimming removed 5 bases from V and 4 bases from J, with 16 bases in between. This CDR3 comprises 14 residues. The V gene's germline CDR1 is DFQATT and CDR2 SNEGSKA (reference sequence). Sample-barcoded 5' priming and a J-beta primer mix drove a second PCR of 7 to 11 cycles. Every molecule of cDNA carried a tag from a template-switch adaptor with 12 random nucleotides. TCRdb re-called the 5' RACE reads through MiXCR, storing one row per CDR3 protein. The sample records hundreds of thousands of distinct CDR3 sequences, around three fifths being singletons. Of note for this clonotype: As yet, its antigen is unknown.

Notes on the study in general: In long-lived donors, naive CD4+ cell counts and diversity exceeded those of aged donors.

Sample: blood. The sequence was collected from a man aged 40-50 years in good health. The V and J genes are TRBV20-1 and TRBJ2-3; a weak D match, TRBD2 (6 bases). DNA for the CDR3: TGCAGTGCTTCCACCGGCGGGGCGGCAGATACGCAGTATTTT. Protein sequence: CSASTGGAADTQYF.